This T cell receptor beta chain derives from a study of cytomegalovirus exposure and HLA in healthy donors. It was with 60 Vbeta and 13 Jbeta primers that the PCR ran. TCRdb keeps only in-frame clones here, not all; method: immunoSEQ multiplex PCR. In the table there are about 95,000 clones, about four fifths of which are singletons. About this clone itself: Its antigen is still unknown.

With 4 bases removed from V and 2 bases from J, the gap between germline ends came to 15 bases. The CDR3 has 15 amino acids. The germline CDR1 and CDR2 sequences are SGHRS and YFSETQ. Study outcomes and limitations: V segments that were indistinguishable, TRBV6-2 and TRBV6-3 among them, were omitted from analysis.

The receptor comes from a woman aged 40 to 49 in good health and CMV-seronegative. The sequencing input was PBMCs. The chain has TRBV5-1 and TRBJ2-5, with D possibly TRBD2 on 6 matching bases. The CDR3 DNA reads TGCGCCAGCAGCCCCGACCGGGGGAGACAAGAGACCCAGTACTTC. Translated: CASSPDRGRQETQYF.